This T cell receptor beta chain was found in a study of T cell repertoires in cytomegalovirus infection. This clonotype was seen only a few times. Antigen unknown. Germline values: CDR1 SGHTA, CDR2 FQGNSA. V lost 3 bases, J lost 2 bases, and 8 bases lay in between. The CDR3 is made up of 13 amino acids. Using its own MiXCR run on the reads, TCRdb lists one record per CDR3 protein. Of approximately 150,000 distinct CDR3 sequences in the sample, about 22% are singletons; the top ten hold under 30%. The origin of this receptor is a human donor in good health (CMV status not recorded). Some clones in this sample may be carry-over from other donors' samples. Here the sequenced sample was CD8+ T cells from cultured PBMCs, taken from culture after CMV antigen stimulation. The V and J genes are TRBV7-2 and TRBJ2-7; D is unresolved. CDR3 coding DNA: TGTGCCAGCAGCTTCCCCCTGGCCTACGAGCAGTACTTC. It is translated as CASSFPLAYEQYF.